The present T cell receptor beta chain was sequenced within a study of CD8 T cells in ankylosing spondylitis. TCRdb re-derived calls from the 5' RACE reads in MiXCR, one entry per CDR3 protein. The repertoire holds hundreds of thousands of distinct CDR3 sequences, with over 15% as singletons. Germline CDR1 is MNHNS and CDR2 is SASEGT. Trimming cost V 6 bases and J 7 bases; bases outside gene matches: 9. The CDR3 runs to 15 residues. This clonotype has a handful of counts. The chain uses TRBV6-1 and TRBJ2-1; 10 bases are a match to TRBD2. This receptor was taken from a male donor with ankylosing spondylitis or in good health (not recorded which). Sequenced sample: blood, either unsorted or a sorted T cell fraction (not recorded which). The CDR3 reads CASRASGGAGNEQFF. DNA for the CDR3: TGTGCCAGCAGGGCCAGCGGGGGGGCTGGAAATGAGCAGTTCTTC.